This TCR beta chain was found in a study of beta chain features in type 1 diabetes. Study conclusions and caveats: Whether TCRB rearrangement is influenced by HLA type went unresolved here.

V shed 4 bases and J shed 0 bases, with 4 bases lying between them. Germline CDR1 is SGDLS and CDR2 is YYNGEE. The CDR3 sequence is 13 residues long. A few counts support this clone. Its target is not known. All of the isolated RNA was reverse transcribed, so expressed TCRB transcripts were sequenced. Using immunoSEQ multiplex PCR, the repertoire was profiled, and TCRdb retains in-frame clones only, with some absent. The repertoire includes under 450,000 clones, 11% to 15% of them detected once, and around 0.035% sits in the top ten. The source of this sequence is a man aged 25 to 40 in good health. Sequenced sample: naive CD4+ T cells from blood. The gene calls are TRBV9 and TRBJ2-2; D remains ambiguous. The CDR3 DNA sequence: TGTGCCAGCAGCTCCGCGAACACCGGGGAGCTGTTTTTT. Its translation: CASSSANTGELFF.